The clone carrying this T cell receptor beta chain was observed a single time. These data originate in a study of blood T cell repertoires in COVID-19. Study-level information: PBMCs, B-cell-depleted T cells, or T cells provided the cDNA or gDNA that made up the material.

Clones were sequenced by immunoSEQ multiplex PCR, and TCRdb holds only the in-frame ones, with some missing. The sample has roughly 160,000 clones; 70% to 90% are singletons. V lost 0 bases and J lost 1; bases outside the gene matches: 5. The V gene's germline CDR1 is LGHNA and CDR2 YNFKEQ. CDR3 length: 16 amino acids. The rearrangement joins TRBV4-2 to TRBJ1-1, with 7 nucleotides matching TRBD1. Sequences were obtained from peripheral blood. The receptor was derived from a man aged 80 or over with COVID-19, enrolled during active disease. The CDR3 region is CASSQEKGQTNTEAFF. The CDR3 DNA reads TGTGCCAGCAGCCAAGAAAAGGGACAGACGAACACTGAAGCTTTCTTT.